The clone carrying this TCR beta chain has more than one count but fewer than ten. As yet, its antigen is unknown. The source of the sample is a study of CD8 T cells in ankylosing spondylitis. Generation of TCR beta libraries employed quantitative 5'-RACE incorporating molecular barcodes. A single record per CDR3 protein comes from TCRdb applying MiXCR to the 5' RACE reads. The sample consists of about 130,000 distinct CDR3 sequences, 15% to 20% of them appearing once. Study results and caveats: Ankylosing spondylitis blood appeared to be characterized by a TCR beta motif of 7 to 9 highly homologous variants.

Germline V gene lookup returns CDR1 MNHEY and CDR2 SMNVEV (reference sequence). The ends were cut back, 5 bases at V and 4 bases at J, with 20 bases in the middle. This CDR3 has 16 amino acids. The sample consisted of blood, either unsorted or a sorted T cell fraction (not recorded which). V usage is TRBV27 and J usage is TRBJ1-1; D not resolved. This TCR was sampled from a male donor with ankylosing spondylitis. This CDR3 is CASSGRSFPKTTEAFF. The CDR3 DNA sequence: TGTGCCAGCAGTGGGAGGTCGTTCCCTAAAACCACTGAAGCTTTCTTT.